Listed below are T cell receptor beta chains from one sample, sequenced in a study of cytomegalovirus exposure and HLA in healthy donors. TCRdb keeps only in-frame clones here, not all; method: immunoSEQ multiplex PCR. The sample consists of around 180,000 clones, roughly 82% of them appearing once. The material sequenced was PBMCs. The receptors stem from a girl aged 2 to 10 in good health and CMV-seropositive. The CDR3 runs from the conserved cysteine through the conserved F or W. The D gene is left open where the match is weak. The size entry is marked missing in some rows and otherwise reads once, few, many or a size class.

TRBV11-3,TRBJ1-2,NA,NA,CASSLAGEGYTF,TGTGCCAGCAGCTTAGCGGGGGAAGGCTACACCTTC
TRBV19,TRBJ1-4,NA,NA,CVRIDSDNEKLFF,TGTGTCAGAATAGACAGTGATAATGAAAAACTGTTTTTT
TRBV4-1,TRBJ1-2,NA,NA,CASSQTGFGYTF,TGCGCCAGCAGCCAAACAGGGTTTGGCTACACCTTC
TRBV15,TRBJ1-5,NA,NA,CATSRAPQGSNQPQHF,TGTGCCACCAGCAGAGCCCCACAGGGAAGCAATCAGCCCCAGCATTTT
TRBV12-2,TRBJ1-1,NA,NA,CASRPETKNTEAFF,TGTGCAAGTCGCCCAGAGACAAAGAACACTGAAGCTTTCTTT
TRBV30,TRBJ2-7,NA,NA,CAWSDGSGSYEQYF,TGTGCCTGGAGTGATGGGTCGGGGTCCTACGAGCAGTACTTC
TRBV30,TRBJ2-7,TRBD2,once,CAWSPGLEYEQYF,TGTGCCTGGAGCCCCGGACTAGAGTACGAGCAGTACTTC
TRBV20-1,TRBJ1-2,NA,NA,CSADGFYGYTF,TGCAGTGCTGACGGGTTTTATGGCTACACCTTC
TRBV6-6,TRBJ2-3,NA,NA,CASNLRGDTQYF,TGTGCCAGCAACCTAAGGGGGGATACGCAGTATTTT
TRBV18,TRBJ1-1,NA,NA,CASLTRVGNTEAFF,TGTGCCAGCTTAACCCGGGTCGGGAACACTGAAGCTTTCTTT
TRBV2,TRBJ1-2,TRBD1,once,CASSNDRDEGYTF,TGTGCCAGCAGTAACGACAGGGATGAGGGCTACACCTTC
TRBV10-3,TRBJ2-7,TRBD2,NA,CAISGTSPYEQYF,TGTGCCATCAGCGGGACTAGTCCCTACGAGCAGTACTTC
TRBV5-1,TRBJ1-1,NA,NA,CASSLGVGANTEAFF,TGCGCCAGCAGCTTGGGGGTGGGGGCGAACACTGAAGCTTTCTTT
TRBV6-1,TRBJ1-1,TRBD1,NA,CASSWGGQGESEAFF,TGTGCCAGCAGTTGGGGGGGACAGGGGGAGAGTGAAGCTTTCTTT